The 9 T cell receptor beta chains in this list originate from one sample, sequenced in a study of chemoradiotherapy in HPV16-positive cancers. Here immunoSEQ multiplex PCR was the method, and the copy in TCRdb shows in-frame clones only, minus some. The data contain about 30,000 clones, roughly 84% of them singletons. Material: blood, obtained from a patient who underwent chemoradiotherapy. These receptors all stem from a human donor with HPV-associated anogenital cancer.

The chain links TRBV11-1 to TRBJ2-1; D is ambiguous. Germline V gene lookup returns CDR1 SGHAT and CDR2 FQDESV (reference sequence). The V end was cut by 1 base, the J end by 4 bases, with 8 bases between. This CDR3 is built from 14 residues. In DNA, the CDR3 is TGTGCCAGCAGCTTAGAGGGTCCTTACAATGAGCAGTTCTTC. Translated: CASSLEGPYNEQFF.

The CDR3 coding sequence is TGTGCCAGCAGTTACGGACAGCTGAACACTGAAGCTTTCTTT. This gives the protein CASSYGQLNTEAFF. J is TRBJ1-1 and V is TRBV28; weak D call: TRBD1 (6 bases). V dropped 4 bases and J dropped 0 bases, with 9 bases sitting between them. Per the germline V gene, CDR1 is MDHEN and CDR2 is SYDVKM. This CDR3 is 14 amino acids long.

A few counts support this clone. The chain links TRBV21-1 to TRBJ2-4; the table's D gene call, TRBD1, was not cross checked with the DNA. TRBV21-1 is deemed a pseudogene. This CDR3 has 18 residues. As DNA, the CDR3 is TGTGCCAGCATCAACAAGGACAGGGGGCATCTAGCCAAAAACATTCAGTACTTC. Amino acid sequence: CASINKDRGHLAKNIQYF.

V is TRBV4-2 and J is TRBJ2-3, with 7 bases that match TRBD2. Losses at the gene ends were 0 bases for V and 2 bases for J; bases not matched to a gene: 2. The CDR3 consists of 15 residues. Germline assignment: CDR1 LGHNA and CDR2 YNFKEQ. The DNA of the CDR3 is TGTGCCAGCAGCCAAGATGGGGGGGACACAGATACGCAGTATTTT. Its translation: CASSQDGGDTDTQYF.

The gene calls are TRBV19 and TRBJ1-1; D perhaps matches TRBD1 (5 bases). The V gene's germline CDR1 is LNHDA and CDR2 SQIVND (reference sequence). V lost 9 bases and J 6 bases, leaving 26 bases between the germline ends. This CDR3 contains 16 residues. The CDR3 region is CASTEARDLKGAEAFF. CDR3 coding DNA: TGTGCCAGCACTGAGGCCCGGGACCTCAAGGGCGCTGAAGCTTTCTTT.

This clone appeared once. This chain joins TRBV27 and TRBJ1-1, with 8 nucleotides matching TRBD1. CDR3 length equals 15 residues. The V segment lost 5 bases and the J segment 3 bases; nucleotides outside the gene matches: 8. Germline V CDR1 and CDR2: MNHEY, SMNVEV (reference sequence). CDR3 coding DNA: TGTGCCAGCAGTCCCACGGACAGGGTGGACACTGAAGCTTTCTTT. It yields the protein CASSPTDRVDTEAFF.

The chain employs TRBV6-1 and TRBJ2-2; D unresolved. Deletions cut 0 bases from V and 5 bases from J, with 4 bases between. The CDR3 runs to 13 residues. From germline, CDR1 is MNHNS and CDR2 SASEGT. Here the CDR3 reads CASSEAGTGELFF. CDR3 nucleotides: TGTGCCAGCAGTGAAGCAGGAACCGGGGAGCTGTTTTTT.

The CDR3 protein is CASSRSSSYNEQFF. CDR3 nucleotides: TGTGCCAGCAGTCGTTCGAGCTCCTACAATGAGCAGTTCTTC. This chain links TRBV2 with TRBJ2-1; D gene unclear. The ends were cut back, 5 bases at V and 0 bases at J, with 8 bases in the middle. CDR3 length: 14 amino acids. Germline V lookup: CDR1 SNHLY, CDR2 FYNNEI.

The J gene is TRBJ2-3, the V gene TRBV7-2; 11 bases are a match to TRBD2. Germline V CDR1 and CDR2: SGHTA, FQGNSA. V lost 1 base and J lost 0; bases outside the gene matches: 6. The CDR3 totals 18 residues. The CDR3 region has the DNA TGTGCCAGCAGCTTAGGGTTGGTAGCGGGGGGGAGCACAGATACGCAGTATTTT. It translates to CASSLGLVAGGSTDTQYF.